This T cell receptor (beta chain) was sequenced in a study of cytomegalovirus exposure and HLA in healthy donors (TCRdb year 2017). Background on the whole study: The 666 repertoires of the first cohort and the roughly 120 validation repertoires were produced on the same platform, according to a later analysis. The aim of the study was to test whether cataloging public T cell receptors could identify signatures of past pathogen exposure. In addition to the first cohort of several hundred subjects, a separate validation cohort of approximately 110 different subjects was used. The study combined high-throughput TCR immunosequencing, statistical association of individual TCRs with disease status, and machine learning to predict cytomegalovirus infection status.

In the case of this clone: The antigen it recognizes is unknown. Per-nucleotide qualities are absent, and no much larger clonotype sits a single base away.

The CDR3 measures 13 amino acids from cysteine to phenylalanine. Just CDR3 DNA is preserved here, 39 bases in frame from base 1. Cut back by 7 bases and 6 bases, the V and J ends lie 10 bases apart. The CDR1 and CDR2 encoded by the germline V gene (reference sequence) are WNHNN and SYGVQD. The paper as a whole reports these results and caveats: In both the original and validation cohorts, the classifier was reported to diagnose cytomegalovirus status with high specificity and sensitivity. The study listed 150 to 200 TCR beta chains as associated with cytomegalovirus. A few of the identified cytomegalovirus-associated TCR beta chains were confirmed in vitro to be specific for cytomegalovirus antigens. The authors suggested that the approach could potentially be extended to other disease states and immunological phenotypes. The validation cohort had no HLA typing available for a later analysis, so co-occurrence within that cohort was assessed over all 130 or so repertoires. Most TCR sequences were seen in very few donors, while some public TCRs were found in many individuals. Subsequent analysis determined that TCRs grouped into clusters in the first cohort also showed a tendency toward co-occurrence across the roughly 110 validation repertoires, and about 93% of cluster scores exceeded 0.

The library was generated by the immunoSEQ multiplex PCR assay. The source study handled its data this way. A statistical classification framework was built to diagnose cytomegalovirus status from the catalog of TCR beta chain sequences. Held by TCRdb, this immuneACCESS table contains in-frame sequences only and omits some clones. Under half of the omission traces to an unresolved V gene where checked; the cause of the rest is unknown. Clone size and the V and J calls come from that table; the DNA yielded D and trimming. The sample table holds about 160,000 clones, of which 88% were seen once. The ten largest account for under 3% of the sample. The donors belonged to the validation cohort of approximately 130 subjects, which was separate from the roughly 700-subject first cohort.

The material sequenced was PBMCs. The receptor was isolated from a man in his late teens or twenties in good health and CMV-seronegative. The sequence links TRBV10-1 to TRBJ1-6, with a weak D call of TRBD1 (5 bases match). The nucleotides read TGCGCCAGCAATCAACAGGCTAATTCACCCCTCCACTTT. The encoded protein is CASNQQANSPLHF.